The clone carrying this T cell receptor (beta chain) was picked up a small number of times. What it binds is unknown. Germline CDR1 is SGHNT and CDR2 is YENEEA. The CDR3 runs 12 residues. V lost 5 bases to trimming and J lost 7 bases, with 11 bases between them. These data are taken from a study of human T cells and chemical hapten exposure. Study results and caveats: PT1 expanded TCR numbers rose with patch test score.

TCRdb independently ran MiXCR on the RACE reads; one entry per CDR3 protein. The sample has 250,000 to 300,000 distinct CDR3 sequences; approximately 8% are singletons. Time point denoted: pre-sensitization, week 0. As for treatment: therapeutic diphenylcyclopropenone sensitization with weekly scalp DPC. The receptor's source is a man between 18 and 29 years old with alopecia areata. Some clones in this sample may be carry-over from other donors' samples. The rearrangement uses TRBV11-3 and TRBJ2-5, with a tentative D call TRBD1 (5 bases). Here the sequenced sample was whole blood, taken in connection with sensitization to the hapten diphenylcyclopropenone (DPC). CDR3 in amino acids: CASSLDSVTQYF. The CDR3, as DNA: TGTGCCAGCAGCCTCGACAGCGTGACCCAGTACTTC.